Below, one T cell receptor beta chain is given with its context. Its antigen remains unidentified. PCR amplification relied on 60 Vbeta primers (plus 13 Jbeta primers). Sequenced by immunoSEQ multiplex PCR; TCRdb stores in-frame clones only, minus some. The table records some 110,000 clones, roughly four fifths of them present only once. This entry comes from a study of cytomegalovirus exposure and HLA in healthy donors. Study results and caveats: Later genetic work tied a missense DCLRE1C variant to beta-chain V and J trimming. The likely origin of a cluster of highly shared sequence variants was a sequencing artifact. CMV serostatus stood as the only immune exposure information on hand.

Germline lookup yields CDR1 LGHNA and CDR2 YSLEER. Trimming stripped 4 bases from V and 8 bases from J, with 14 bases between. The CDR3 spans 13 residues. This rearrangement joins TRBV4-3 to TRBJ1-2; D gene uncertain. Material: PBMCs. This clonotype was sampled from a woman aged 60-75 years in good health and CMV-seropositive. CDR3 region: CASSPAYLGGYTF. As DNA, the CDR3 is TGCGCCAGCAGCCCGGCTTACCTAGGCGGCTACACCTTC.